The rows below give T cell receptor beta chains drawn from one sample of a study of monozygotic twins with cystic fibrosis. The data were produced by immunoSEQ multiplex PCR, yet TCRdb's version contains in-frame clones alone and is incomplete. The sample comprises just under 20,000 clones, roughly nine tenths of which are singletons, and roughly 1.6% rests with the top ten. The sequenced material came from blood. These receptors all stem from a girl aged 2-10 years with cystic fibrosis. CDR3s leave out the opening cysteine and the closing phenylalanine or tryptophan. Fields, in order: V gene, J gene, CDR3 protein.

v_gene: TRBV5-4; j_gene: TRBJ2-1; CDR3aa: ASSLATLTTDEQF
v_gene: TRBV19; j_gene: TRBJ1-1; CDR3aa: ASSIHFGPAF
v_gene: TRBV28; j_gene: TRBJ1-2; CDR3aa: ASSTDRTGNYGYT
v_gene: TRBV11-3; j_gene: TRBJ2-3; CDR3aa: ASSLNRGADTQY
v_gene: TRBV4-3; j_gene: TRBJ2-1; CDR3aa: ASSPGRQSSYNEQF
v_gene: TRBV5-6; j_gene: TRBJ2-1; CDR3aa: ASSLIKNEQF
v_gene: TRBV6-4; j_gene: TRBJ2-1; CDR3aa: ASSEVAGDDNEQF
v_gene: TRBV28; j_gene: TRBJ1-2; CDR3aa: ASSPRWGPWYGYT
v_gene: TRBV7-8; j_gene: TRBJ2-1; CDR3aa: ASSKREGAYNEQF
v_gene: TRBV5-1; j_gene: TRBJ2-7; CDR3aa: ASSPRTGNYEQY
v_gene: TRBV7-8; j_gene: TRBJ2-1; CDR3aa: ASSFRDSRTGVREQF
v_gene: TRBV18; j_gene: TRBJ2-5; CDR3aa: ASSPLEGETQY
v_gene: TRBV27; j_gene: TRBJ2-2; CDR3aa: ASRRDTFTGELF
v_gene: TRBV9; j_gene: TRBJ1-3; CDR3aa: ASSVGGNTIY